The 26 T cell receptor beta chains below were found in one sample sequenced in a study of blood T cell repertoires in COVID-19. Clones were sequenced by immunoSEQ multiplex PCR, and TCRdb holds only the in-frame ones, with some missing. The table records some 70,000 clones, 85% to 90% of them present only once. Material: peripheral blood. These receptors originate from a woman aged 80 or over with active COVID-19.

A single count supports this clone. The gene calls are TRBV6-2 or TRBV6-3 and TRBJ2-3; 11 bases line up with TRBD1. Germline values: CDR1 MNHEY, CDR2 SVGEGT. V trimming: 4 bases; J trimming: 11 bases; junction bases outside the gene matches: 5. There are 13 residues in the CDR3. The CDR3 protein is CASSSDRGLKQYF. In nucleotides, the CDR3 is TGTGCCAGCAGTTCGGACAGGGGGCTTAAGCAGTATTTT.

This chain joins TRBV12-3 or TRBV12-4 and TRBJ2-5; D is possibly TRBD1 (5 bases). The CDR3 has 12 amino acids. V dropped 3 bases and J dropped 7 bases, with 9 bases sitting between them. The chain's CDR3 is CASSFRVGTQYF. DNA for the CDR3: TGTGCCAGCAGTTTCAGGGTCGGGACCCAGTACTTC.

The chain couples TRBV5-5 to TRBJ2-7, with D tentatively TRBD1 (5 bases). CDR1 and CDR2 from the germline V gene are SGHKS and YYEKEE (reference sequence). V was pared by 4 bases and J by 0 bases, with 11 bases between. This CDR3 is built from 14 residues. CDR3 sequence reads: CASSRLGDSYEQYF. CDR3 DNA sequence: TGTGCCAGCAGCCGGCTAGGGGACTCCTACGAGCAGTACTTC.

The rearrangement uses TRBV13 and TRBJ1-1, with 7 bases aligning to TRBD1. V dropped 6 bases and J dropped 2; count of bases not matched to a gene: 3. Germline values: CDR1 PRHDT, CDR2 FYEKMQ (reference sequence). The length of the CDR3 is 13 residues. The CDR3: CASRAGGNTEAFF. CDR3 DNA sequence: TGTGCCAGCAGGGCAGGGGGTAACACTGAAGCTTTCTTT.

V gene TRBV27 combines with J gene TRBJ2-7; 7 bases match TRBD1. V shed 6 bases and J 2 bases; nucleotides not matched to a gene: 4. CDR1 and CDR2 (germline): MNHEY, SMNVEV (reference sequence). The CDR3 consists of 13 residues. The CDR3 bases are TGTGCCAGCAGGTTACAGGGGACCTACGAGCAGTACTTC. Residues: CASRLQGTYEQYF.

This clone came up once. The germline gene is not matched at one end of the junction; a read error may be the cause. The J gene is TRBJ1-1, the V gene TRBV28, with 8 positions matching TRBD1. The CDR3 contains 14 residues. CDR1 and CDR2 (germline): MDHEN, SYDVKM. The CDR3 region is CTSRSGGSDTEAFF. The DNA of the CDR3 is TGTACCAGCAGATCAGGGGGCTCGGACACTGAAGCTTTCTTT. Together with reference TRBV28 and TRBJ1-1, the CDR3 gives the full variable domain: DVKVTQSSRYLVKRTGEKVFLECVQDMDHENMFWYRQDPGLGLRLIYFSYDVKMKEKGDIPEGYSVSREKKERFSLILESASTNQTSMYLCTSRSGGSDTEAFFGQGTRLTVV.

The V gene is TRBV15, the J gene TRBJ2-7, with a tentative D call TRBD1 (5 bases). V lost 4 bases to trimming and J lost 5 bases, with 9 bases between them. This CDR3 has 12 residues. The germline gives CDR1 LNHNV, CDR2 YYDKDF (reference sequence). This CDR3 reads CATSNDRNEQYF. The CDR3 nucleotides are TGTGCCACCAGCAACGACAGAAACGAGCAGTACTTC. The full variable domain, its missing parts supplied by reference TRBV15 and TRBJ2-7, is DAMVIQNPRYQVTQFGKPVTLSCSQTLNHNVMYWYQQKSSQAPKLLFHYYDKDFNNEADTPDNFQSRRPNTSFCFLDIRSPGLGDTAMYLCATSNDRNEQYFGPGTRLTVT.

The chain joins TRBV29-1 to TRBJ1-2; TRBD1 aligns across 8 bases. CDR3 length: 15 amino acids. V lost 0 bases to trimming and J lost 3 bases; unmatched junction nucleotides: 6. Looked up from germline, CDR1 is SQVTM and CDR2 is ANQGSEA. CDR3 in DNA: TGCAGCGTTGAAGACCAATCGACAGGGGACTATGGCTACACCTTC. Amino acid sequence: CSVEDQSTGDYGYTF.

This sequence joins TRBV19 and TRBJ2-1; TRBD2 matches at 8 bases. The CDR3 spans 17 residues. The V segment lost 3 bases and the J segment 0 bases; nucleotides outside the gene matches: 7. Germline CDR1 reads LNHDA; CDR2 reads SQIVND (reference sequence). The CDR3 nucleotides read TGTGCCAGTAGTATCTTCGCGGGAGGACACTCCTACAATGAGCAGTTCTTC. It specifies CASSIFAGGHSYNEQFF.

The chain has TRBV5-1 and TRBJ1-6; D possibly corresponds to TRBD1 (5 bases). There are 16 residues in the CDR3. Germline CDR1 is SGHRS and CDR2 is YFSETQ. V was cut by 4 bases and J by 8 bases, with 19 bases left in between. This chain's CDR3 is CASSTTGGTRDSPLHF. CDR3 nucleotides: TGCGCCAGCAGCACAACCGGGGGGACGAGGGATTCACCCCTCCACTTT.

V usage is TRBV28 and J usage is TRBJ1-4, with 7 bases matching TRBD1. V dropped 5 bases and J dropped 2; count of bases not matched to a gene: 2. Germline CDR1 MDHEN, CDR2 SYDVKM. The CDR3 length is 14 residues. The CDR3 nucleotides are TGTGCCAGCAGTCCAGGGGGGACTAATGAAAAACTGTTTTTT. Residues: CASSPGGTNEKLFF.

CDR3 DNA sequence: TGCGCCAGCAGCCAATCAGACAGGATTTCACCCCTCCACTTT. It codes for CASSQSDRISPLHF. The chain has TRBV5-1 and TRBJ1-6; possible D gene TRBD1, 6 bases. Trimming took 4 bases from V and 9 from J, leaving 14 bases between them. This CDR3 contains 14 residues. Per the germline V gene, CDR1 is SGHRS and CDR2 is YFSETQ.

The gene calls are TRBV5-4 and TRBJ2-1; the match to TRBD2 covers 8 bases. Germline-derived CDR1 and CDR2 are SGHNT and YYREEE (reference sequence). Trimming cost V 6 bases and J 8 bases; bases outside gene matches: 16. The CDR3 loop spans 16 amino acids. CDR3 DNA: TGTGCCAGCAACGCGGATGTGGGACTAGGAAGGGATGAGCAGTTCTTC. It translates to CASNADVGLGRDEQFF.

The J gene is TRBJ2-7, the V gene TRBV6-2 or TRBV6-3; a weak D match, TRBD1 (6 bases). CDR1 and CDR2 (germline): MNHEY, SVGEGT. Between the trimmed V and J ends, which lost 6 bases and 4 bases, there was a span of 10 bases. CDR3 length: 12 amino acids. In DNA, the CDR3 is TGTGCCAGCAGCCTACAGGGTTACGAGCAGTACTTC. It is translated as CASSLQGYEQYF.

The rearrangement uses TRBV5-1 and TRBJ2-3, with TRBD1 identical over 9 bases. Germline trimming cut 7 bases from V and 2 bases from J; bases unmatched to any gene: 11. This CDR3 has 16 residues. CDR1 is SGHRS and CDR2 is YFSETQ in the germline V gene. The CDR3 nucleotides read TGCGCCAGCGGCGCCGTTGGACAGGGGACCACAGATACGCAGTATTTT. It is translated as CASGAVGQGTTDTQYF.

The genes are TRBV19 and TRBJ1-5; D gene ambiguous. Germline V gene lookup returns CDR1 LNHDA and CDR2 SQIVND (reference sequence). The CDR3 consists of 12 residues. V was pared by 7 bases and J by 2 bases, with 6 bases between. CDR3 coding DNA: TGTGCCAGTACCCAGGGCAATCAGCCCCAGCATTTT. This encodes CASTQGNQPQHF.

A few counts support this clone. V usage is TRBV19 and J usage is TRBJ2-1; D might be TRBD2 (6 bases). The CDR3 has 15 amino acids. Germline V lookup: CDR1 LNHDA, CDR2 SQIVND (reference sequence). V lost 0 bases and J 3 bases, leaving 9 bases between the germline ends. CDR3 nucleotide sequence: TGTGCCAGTAGTATAGAGGAGGGAGTCTACAATGAGCAGTTCTTC. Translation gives CASSIEEGVYNEQFF.

DNA of the CDR3: TGTGCCATCAGTGAGACCGGGAATAATTCACCCCTCCACTTT. Its protein product is CAISETGNNSPLHF. The V and J genes are TRBV10-3 and TRBJ1-6, with D uncertain. Germline V gene lookup returns CDR1 ENHRY and CDR2 SYGVKD. CDR3 length: 14 amino acids. The V and J ends lost 2 bases and 5 bases respectively, with 7 bases between them.

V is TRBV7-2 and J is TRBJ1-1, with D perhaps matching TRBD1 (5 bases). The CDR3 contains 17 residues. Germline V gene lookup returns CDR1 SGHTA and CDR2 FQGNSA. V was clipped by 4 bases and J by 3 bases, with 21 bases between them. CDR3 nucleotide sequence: TGTGCCAGCAGCTCCTATCGGGGGGTTGGGGGTCACACTGAAGCTTTCTTT. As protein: CASSSYRGVGGHTEAFF.

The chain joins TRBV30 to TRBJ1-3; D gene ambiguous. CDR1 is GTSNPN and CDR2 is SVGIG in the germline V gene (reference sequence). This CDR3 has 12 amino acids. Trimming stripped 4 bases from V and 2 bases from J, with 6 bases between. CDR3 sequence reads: CAWKSTGNTIYF. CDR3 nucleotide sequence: TGTGCCTGGAAATCCACTGGAAACACCATATATTTT.

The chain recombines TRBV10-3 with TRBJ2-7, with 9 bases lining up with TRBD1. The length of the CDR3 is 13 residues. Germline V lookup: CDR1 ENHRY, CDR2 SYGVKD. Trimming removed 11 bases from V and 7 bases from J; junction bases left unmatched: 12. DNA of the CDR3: TGTGCCCTCGGGTCCGGACAGGGGTATGAGCAGTACTTC. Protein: CALGSGQGYEQYF.

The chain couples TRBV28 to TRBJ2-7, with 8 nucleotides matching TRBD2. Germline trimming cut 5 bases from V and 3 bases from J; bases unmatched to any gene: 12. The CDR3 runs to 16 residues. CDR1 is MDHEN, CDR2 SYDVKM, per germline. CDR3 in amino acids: CASSLSGSGVNYEQYF. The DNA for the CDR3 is TGTGCCAGCAGTCTATCGGGTAGCGGGGTAAACTACGAGCAGTACTTC.

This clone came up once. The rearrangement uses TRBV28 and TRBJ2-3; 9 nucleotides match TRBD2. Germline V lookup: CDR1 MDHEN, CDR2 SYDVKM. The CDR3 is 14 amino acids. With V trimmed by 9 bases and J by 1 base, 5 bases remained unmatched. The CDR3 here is CASTWTSGTDTQYF. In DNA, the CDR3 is TGTGCCAGTACGTGGACTAGCGGCACAGATACGCAGTATTTT.

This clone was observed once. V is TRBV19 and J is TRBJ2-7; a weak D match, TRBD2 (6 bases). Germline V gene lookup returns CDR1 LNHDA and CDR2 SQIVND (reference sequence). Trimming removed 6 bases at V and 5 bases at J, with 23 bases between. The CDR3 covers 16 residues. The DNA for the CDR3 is TGTGCCAGTAGCGACACGGGACTCTCCTGGAACCACGAGCAGTACTTC. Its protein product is CASSDTGLSWNHEQYF.

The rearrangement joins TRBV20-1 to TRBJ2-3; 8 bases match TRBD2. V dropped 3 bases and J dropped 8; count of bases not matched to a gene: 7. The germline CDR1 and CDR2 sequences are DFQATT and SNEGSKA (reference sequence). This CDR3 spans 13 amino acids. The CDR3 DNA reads TGCAGTGCTAGTCCTAGCGGGCGTCCTACGCAGTATTTT. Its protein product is CSASPSGRPTQYF.

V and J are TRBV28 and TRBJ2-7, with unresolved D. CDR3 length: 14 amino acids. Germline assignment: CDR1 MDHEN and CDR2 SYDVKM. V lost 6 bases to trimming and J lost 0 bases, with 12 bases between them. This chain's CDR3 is CASRLLQSSYEQYF. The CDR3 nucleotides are TGTGCCAGCAGACTACTGCAGAGCTCCTACGAGCAGTACTTC.